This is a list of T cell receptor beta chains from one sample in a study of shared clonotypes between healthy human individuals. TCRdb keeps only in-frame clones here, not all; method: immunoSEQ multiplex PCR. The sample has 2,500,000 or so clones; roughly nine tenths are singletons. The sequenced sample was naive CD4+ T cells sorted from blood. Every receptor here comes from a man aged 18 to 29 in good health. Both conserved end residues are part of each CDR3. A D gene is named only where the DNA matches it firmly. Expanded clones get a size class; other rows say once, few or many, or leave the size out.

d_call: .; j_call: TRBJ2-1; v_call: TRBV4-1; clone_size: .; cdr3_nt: TGCGCCAGCAGCCACCCCGCACGGGGTAACAATGAGCAGTTCTTC; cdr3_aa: CASSHPARGNNEQFF
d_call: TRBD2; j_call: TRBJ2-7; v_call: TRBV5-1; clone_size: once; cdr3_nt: TGCGCCAGCAGCTTGGCCCCACGGGAGGCGGGAGGCTACGAGCAGTACTTC; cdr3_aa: CASSLAPREAGGYEQYF
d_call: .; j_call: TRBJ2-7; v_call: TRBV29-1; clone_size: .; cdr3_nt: TGCAGCGCCTGGCCAGGGACGGATCCCTACGAGCAGTACTTC; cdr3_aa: CSAWPGTDPYEQYF
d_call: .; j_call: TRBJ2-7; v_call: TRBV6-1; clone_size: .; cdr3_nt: TGTGCCAGCAGACGGTACGGGTCGCACGAGCAGTACTTC; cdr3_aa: CASRRYGSHEQYF
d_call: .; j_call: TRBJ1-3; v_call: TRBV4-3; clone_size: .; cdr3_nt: TGCGCCAGCAGCCAAACCCTAAGGGGAAACGGAGGTCCCCGTGGAAACACCATATATTTT; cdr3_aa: CASSQTLRGNGGPRGNTIYF
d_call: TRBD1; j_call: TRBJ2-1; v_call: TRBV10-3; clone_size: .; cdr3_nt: TGTGCCATCAGTGGGACAGGAGGTGAGCAGTTCTTC; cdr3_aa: CAISGTGGEQFF
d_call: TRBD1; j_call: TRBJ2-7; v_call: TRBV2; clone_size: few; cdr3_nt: TGTGCCAGCAGTGAAACAGGGGTCCATTCCTACGAGCAGTACTTC; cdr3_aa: CASSETGVHSYEQYF
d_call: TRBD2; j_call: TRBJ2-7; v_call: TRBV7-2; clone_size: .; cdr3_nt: TGTGCCAGCAGCCCGAGATCCAGCGGGAGGGCCGTAGGGTGGTACTTC; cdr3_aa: CASSPRSSGRAVGWYF
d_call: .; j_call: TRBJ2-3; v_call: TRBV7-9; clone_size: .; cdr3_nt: TGTGCCAGCAGCTTGGGGACGGAGTATTTT; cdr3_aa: CASSLGTEYF
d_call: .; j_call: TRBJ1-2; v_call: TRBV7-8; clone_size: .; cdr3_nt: TGTGCCAGCAGCTTAGGGCCCTTGGTAAAAAGGCATGGCTACACCTTC; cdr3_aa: CASSLGPLVKRHGYTF
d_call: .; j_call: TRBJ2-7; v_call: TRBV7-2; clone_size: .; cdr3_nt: TGTGCCAGCAGCCAGGTCCGCACCTACGAGCAGTACTTC; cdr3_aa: CASSQVRTYEQYF
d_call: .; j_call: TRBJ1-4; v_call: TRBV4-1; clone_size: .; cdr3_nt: TGCGCCAGCAGCCAAGAGAGGGTTGGGGTTGAAAAACTGTTTTTT; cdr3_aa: CASSQERVGVEKLFF
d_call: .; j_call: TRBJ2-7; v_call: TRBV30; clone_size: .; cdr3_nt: TGTGCCTGGAGTGAGGCAGTGGCCGAGCAGTACTTC; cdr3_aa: CAWSEAVAEQYF
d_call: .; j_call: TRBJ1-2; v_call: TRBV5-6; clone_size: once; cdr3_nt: TGTGCCAGCAGCTTGCGGGGCGAAGGTAACTATGGCTACACCTTC; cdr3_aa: CASSLRGEGNYGYTF
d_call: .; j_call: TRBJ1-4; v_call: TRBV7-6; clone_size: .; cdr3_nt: TGTGCCAGGTGGCGCCGGGGGGCAGATCAGGAAAAACTGTTTTTT; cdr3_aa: CARWRRGADQEKLFF
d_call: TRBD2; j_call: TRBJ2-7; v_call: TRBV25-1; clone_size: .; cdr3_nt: TGTGCCAGCAGTGAAGGGGGACTAGCGGGGTACGAGCAGTACTTC; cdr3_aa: CASSEGGLAGYEQYF
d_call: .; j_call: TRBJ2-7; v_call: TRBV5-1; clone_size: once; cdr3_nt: TGCGCCAGCAGCCGTGACAACTCCTACGAGCAGTACTTC; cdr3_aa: CASSRDNSYEQYF
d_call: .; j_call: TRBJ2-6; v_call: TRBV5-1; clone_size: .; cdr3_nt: TGCGCCAGCAGCTCCGTGTCGGTCGGGGCCAACGTCCTGACTTTC; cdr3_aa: CASSSVSVGANVLTF
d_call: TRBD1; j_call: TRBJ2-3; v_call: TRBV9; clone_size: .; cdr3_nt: TGTGCCAGCAGCGCCGGGACAGGACTGAACACAGATACGCAGTATTTT; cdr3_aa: CASSAGTGLNTDTQYF
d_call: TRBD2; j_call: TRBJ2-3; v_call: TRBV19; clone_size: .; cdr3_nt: TGTGCCAGCCGGCAGCGGGGGGCCACAGATACGCAGTATTTT; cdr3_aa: CASRQRGATDTQYF
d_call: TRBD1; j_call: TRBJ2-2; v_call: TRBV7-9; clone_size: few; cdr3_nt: TGTGCCAGCAGCTCCGGGACAGGGAACACCGGGGAGCTGTTTTTT; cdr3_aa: CASSSGTGNTGELFF
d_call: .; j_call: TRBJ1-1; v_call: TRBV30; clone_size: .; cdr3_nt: TGTGCCTGGAGTCCCAGGAACACTGAAGCTTTCTTT; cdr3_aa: CAWSPRNTEAFF
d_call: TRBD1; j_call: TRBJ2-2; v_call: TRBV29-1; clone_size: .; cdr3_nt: TGCAGCGTTGGACCCAGGGACAGACACACCGGGGAGCTGTTTTTT; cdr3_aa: CSVGPRDRHTGELFF
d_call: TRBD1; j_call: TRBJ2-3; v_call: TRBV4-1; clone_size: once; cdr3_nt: TGCGCCAGCAGCTCTGGACAGGGCACAGATACGCAGTATTTT; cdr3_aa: CASSSGQGTDTQYF
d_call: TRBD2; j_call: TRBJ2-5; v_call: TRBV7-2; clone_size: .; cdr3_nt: TGTGCCAGCAGCTTAGTCGGGACTAGCGTACAAGAGACCCAGTACTTC; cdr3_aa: CASSLVGTSVQETQYF
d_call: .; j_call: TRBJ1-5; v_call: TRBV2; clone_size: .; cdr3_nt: TGTGCCAGCAGCGCTGGACGGGGCAATCAGCCCCAGCATTTT; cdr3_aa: CASSAGRGNQPQHF
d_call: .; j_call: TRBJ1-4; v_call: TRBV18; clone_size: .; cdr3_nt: TGTGCCAGCTCACCCCCGGGCAGGGGAGGTGAAAAACTGTTTTTT; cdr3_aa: CASSPPGRGGEKLFF
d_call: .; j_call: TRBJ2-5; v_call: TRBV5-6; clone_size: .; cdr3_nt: TGTGCCAGCAGCTTGGCTCGGGAGACCCAGTACTTC; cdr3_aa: CASSLARETQYF
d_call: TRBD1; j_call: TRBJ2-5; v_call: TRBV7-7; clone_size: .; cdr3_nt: TGTGCTAGCAGCCTCAACCCACAGGGGCGGTTGGTGGAGACCCAGTACTTC; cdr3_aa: CASSLNPQGRLVETQYF
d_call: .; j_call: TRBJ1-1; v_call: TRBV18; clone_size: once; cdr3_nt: TGTGCCAGCTCACCACTCGGGGCAGGGACGAACACTGAAGCTTTCTTT; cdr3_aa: CASSPLGAGTNTEAFF
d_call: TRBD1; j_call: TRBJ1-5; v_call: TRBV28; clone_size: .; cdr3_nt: TGTGCCAGCAGTTTGGACAGGGGCAATCAGCCCCAGCATTTT; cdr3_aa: CASSLDRGNQPQHF
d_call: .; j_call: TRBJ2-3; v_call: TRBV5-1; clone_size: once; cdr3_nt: TGCGCCAGCAGCTTCCCGTGGGGGGGCTCAGATACGCAGTATTTT; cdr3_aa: CASSFPWGGSDTQYF
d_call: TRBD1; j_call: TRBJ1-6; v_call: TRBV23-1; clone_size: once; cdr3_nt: TGCGCCAGCAGTCAAAGTGACAGGGGGCGATCACCCCTCCACTTT; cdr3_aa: CASSQSDRGRSPLHF
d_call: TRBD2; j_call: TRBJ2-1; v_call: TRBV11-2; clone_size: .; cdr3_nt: TGTGCCAGCAGCTTAGTTTCTGGTCTAGCGGGGCAGTTCTTC; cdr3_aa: CASSLVSGLAGQFF
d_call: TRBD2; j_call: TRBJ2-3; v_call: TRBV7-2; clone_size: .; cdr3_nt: TGTGCCAGCAGCCCAGTCAGCGGGAGGGCATGGGATACGCAGTATTTT; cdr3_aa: CASSPVSGRAWDTQYF
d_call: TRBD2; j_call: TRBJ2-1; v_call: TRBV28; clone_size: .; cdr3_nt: TGTGCCAGCAGTTTCGGCGGGGGGGGTAACAATGAGCAGTTCTTC; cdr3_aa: CASSFGGGGNNEQFF
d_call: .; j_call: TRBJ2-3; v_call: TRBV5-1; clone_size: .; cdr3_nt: TGCGCCAGCAGCCTGGCCGGGGAGCGCACAGATACGCAGTATTTT; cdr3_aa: CASSLAGERTDTQYF
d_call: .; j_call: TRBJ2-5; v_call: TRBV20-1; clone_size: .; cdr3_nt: TGCAGTGCCCTGGCCCAGTACTTC; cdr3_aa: CSALAQYF
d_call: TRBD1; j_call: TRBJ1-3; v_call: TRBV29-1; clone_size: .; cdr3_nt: TGCAGCGCCTCGGGACAGTCCACTTTCTCTGGAAACACCATATATTTT; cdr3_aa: CSASGQSTFSGNTIYF
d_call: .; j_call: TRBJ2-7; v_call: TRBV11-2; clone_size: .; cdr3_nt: TGTGCCAGCAGGCGGGTCGACGGAAATACCTACGAGCAGTACTTC; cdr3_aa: CASRRVDGNTYEQYF
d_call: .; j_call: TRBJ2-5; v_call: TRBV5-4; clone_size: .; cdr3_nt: TGTGCCAGCAGTCTTGGCGCAACGTCCGGTAAAGAGACCCAGTACTTC; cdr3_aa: CASSLGATSGKETQYF
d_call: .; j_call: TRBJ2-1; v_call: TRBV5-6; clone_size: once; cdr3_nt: TGTGCCAGCAGCGCGGACACTTACAATGAGCAGTTCTTC; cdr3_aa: CASSADTYNEQFF
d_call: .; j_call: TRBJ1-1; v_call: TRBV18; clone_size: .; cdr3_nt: TGTGCCAGCTCTTTGCGGGTAGAGGGCACTGAAGCTTTCTTT; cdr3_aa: CASSLRVEGTEAFF
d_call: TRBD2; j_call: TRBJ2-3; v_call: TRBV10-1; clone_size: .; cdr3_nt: TGCGCCAGCAGTCCGGGACTAGCGGGTCCAGATACGCAGTATTTT; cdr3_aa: CASSPGLAGPDTQYF
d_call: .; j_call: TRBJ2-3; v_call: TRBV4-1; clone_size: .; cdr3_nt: TGCGCCAGCAGCCGGACTCAGGGGGGGGCAGGAGGCATAGGCACAGATACGCAGTATTTT; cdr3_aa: CASSRTQGGAGGIGTDTQYF
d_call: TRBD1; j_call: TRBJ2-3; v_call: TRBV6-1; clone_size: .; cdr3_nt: TGTGCCATACAGGACAGGGCCGTAGATACGCAGTATTTT; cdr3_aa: CAIQDRAVDTQYF
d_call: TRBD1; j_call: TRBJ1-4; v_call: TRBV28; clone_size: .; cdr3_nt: TGTGCCAGCAGTGCGACAGGGATGTTTGAAAAACTGTTTTTT; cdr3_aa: CASSATGMFEKLFF
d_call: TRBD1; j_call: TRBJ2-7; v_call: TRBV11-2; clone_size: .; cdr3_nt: TGTGCCAGCAGCCTTTATCGGACAGGGGGAAATTACGAGCAGTACTTC; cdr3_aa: CASSLYRTGGNYEQYF
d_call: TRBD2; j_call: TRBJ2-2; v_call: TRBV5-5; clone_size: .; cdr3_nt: TGTGCCAGCAGCTTGGGATTAGCGGGAGAAGGCGGGGAGCTGTTTTTT; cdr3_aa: CASSLGLAGEGGELFF
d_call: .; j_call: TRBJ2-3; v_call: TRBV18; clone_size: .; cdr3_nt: TGTGCCAGCTCCGACAGGACGAGCACAGATACGCAGTATTTT; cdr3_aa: CASSDRTSTDTQYF
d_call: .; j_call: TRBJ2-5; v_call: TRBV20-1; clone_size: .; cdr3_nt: TGCAGTGCTAGCCAAGAGACCCAGTACTTC; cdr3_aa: CSASQETQYF
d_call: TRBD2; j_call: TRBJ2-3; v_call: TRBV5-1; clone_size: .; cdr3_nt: TGCGCCAGCACCAGAGAAGCGGGAGGGCCAACAGATACGCAGTATTTT; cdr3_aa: CASTREAGGPTDTQYF